The entry that follows covers one TCR beta chain sequence. This sample was taken from a study of cytomegalovirus exposure and HLA in healthy donors. Use of 60 Vbeta and 13 Jbeta primers characterized the PCR. Profiling relied on immunoSEQ multiplex PCR, and the TCRdb table lists in-frame clones only, not all of them. The listing contains about 200,000 clones. The ends were cut back, 4 bases at V and 4 bases at J, with 10 bases in the middle. The CDR3 totals 13 residues. CDR1 is SGHDN and CDR2 is FVKESK in the germline V gene. The chain uses TRBV14 and TRBJ1-2; D unresolved. The sequenced sample was PBMCs. The receptor comes from a girl aged 2 to 9 in good health and CMV-seropositive. Here the CDR3 DNA reads TGTGCCAGCAGCCCCACTAGCCCCTATGGCTACACCTTC. Its translation: CASSPTSPYGYTF.